The present T cell receptor (beta chain) was sequenced within a study of blood T cell repertoires in COVID-19. Germline CDR1 reads KGHDR; CDR2 reads SFDVKD. The CDR3 is made up of 16 amino acids. J was trimmed by 7 bases and V by 1 base; bases with no gene match: 6. Across about 22 US areas, participants ranged in age from about 18 to 90 years. Generated by immunoSEQ multiplex PCR, the TCRdb table keeps only in-frame clones and is missing some. The repertoire holds around 300,000 clones, with just under 90% as singletons. The rearrangement joins TRBV24-1 to TRBJ2-2, with 9 nucleotides matching TRBD1. The receptor's source is a woman under 40 who had recovered from COVID-19. Input material: PBMCs or T cells enriched from blood (not recorded which). The CDR3 loop reads CATSDFRTGEIGELFF. The CDR3, as DNA: TGTGCCACCAGTGATTTTAGGACAGGGGAGATCGGGGAGCTGTTTTTT.